A selection of T cell receptor beta chains follows, all from one sample in a study of post-analysis software for immune sequencing data. TCRdb re-called the PCR reads through MiXCR, storing one row per CDR3 protein. In the table there are 700,000 to 900,000 distinct CDR3 sequences, 40% to 55% of which are singletons. The material sequenced was blood. The source of these receptors is a girl aged 5 to 17 with multiple sclerosis. CDR3s include the opening cysteine and the closing phenylalanine or tryptophan. D genes are given only for firm matches. Clone size appears in some rows only: once, few, many, or a class for an expanded clone.

j_gene | d_gene | abundance | v_gene | CDR3nt | CDR3aa
TRBJ1-2 | TRBD1 | - | TRBV25-1 | TGTGCCAGCAGTGAATCGACAGGGATCCATGGCTACACCTTC | CASSESTGIHGYTF
TRBJ2-3 | TRBD2 | - | TRBV7-2 | TGTGCCAGCAGCTTAGCGATAGCGGGAGCGGCAGATACGCAGTATTTT | CASSLAIAGAADTQYF
TRBJ1-5 | - | - | TRBV28 | TGTGCCAGCTCCCGCGGGCGAACAGGGCTGACGGGCAATCAGCCCCAGCATTTT | CASSRGRTGLTGNQPQHF
TRBJ2-3 | - | - | TRBV13 | TGTGCCAGCAGCTTAGTCTCACCTCGGGACCCCCTAGTCACAGATACGCAGTATTTT | CASSLVSPRDPLVTDTQYF
TRBJ1-2 | - | - | TRBV27 | TGTGCCAGCAGGACCGAAGGACCTTCGGGTGGCTACACCTTC | CASRTEGPSGGYTF
TRBJ2-7 | TRBD1 | - | TRBV28 | TGTGCCAGCAGTTCCCCGGACAGGGACTCTTACGAGCAGTACTTC | CASSSPDRDSYEQYF
TRBJ1-4 | TRBD1 | few | TRBV29-1 | TGCAGCGTTGTGGACAGGAATGAAAAACTGTTTTTT | CSVVDRNEKLFF
TRBJ2-7 | - | few | TRBV10-3 | TGTGCCACGCGGGGACCGGGAAACTACGAGCAGTACTTC | CATRGPGNYEQYF
TRBJ1-5 | - | few | TRBV6-5 | TGTGCCAGCAGTTCACAGGGCTATAGCAATCAGCCCCAGCATTTT | CASSSQGYSNQPQHF
TRBJ2-1 | TRBD2 | - | TRBV2 | TGTGCCAGCAGGGGACTAGCGGGAGGCTCCCGCTCCTACAATGAGCAGTTCTTC | CASRGLAGGSRSYNEQFF
TRBJ2-1 | TRBD1 | few | TRBV20-1 | TGCAGTGCTAGAGTCAGGGGGTCCCACAATGAGCAGTTCTTC | CSARVRGSHNEQFF